The 21 T cell receptor beta chains below were found in one sample sequenced in a study of shared clonotypes between healthy human individuals. Generated by immunoSEQ multiplex PCR, the TCRdb table keeps only in-frame clones and is missing some. The table records about 2.2 million clones, 85% to 95% of them present only once. Naive CD8 cells were CD45RO-negative, positively selected for CCR7, excluding terminally differentiated effector memory CD45RA+ cells. The sample consisted of naive CD8+ T cells from PBMCs. The receptor source for this set is a man younger than 30 in good health. Some clones in this sample may be carry-over from other donors' samples.

Turning to this clone: Within the sample, other DNA sequences also encode this same CDR3. The chain joins TRBV27 to TRBJ1-2, with D perhaps TRBD1 (5 bases). Germline lookup yields CDR1 MNHEY and CDR2 SMNVEV (reference sequence). The V end lost 6 bases, the J end lost 8 bases, and 10 bases lay between the germline ends. The length of the CDR3 is 11 residues. This chain's CDR3 is CASSAGGGYTF. The CDR3 DNA is TGTGCCAGCAGCGCTGGGGGGGGCTACACCTTC.

Only a few counts were recorded for this clone. The J gene is TRBJ1-1, the V gene TRBV10-3, with unresolved D. In germline, CDR1 is ENHRY, CDR2 SYGVKD. The CDR3 has 13 residues. V lost 10 bases, J lost 0 bases, and 12 bases lay in between. The CDR3 reads CATSYSLNTEAFF. The CDR3 nucleotides are TGTGCCACCTCATACAGCTTGAACACTGAAGCTTTCTTT.

This chain joins TRBV28 and TRBJ1-6; D gene uncertain. The germline gives CDR1 MDHEN, CDR2 SYDVKM. The CDR3 contains 13 residues. The V and J ends lost 6 bases and 8 bases respectively, with 11 bases between them. CDR3 sequence: CASRDFEDSPLHF. The CDR3 DNA reads TGTGCCAGCAGGGACTTTGAGGATTCACCCCTCCACTTT.

This clone was counted a few times. V gene TRBV28 combines with J gene TRBJ1-5; a weak D match, TRBD1 (5 bases). V was pared by 7 bases and J by 7 bases, with 20 bases between. Looked up from germline, CDR1 is MDHEN and CDR2 is SYDVKM. The CDR3 contains 15 residues. CDR3 amino acids: CASKGEIGFGQPQHF. The CDR3 nucleotides read TGTGCCAGCAAAGGGGAAATTGGATTCGGACAGCCCCAGCATTTT. The complete variable domain, with remaining parts taken from reference TRBV28 and TRBJ1-5, reads DVKVTQSSRYLVKRTGEKVFLECVQDMDHENMFWYRQDPGLGLRLIYFSYDVKMKEKGDIPEGYSVSREKKERFSLILESASTNQTSMYLCASKGEIGFGQPQHFGDGTRLSIL.

V usage is TRBV7-2 and J usage is TRBJ2-1, with a possible D match to TRBD2 (6 bases). The germline V gene has CDR1 SGHTA and CDR2 FQGNSA. Deletions cut 1 base from V and 6 bases from J, with 19 bases between. The CDR3 contains 17 residues. Here the CDR3 DNA reads TGTGCCAGCAGCTTAGTCGTTAGCGGCGAAGGTGGCAATGAGCAGTTCTTC. Its protein is CASSLVVSGEGGNEQFF. Full variable domain (remainder filled in from reference TRBV7-2 and TRBJ2-1): GAGVSQSPSNKVTEKGKDVELRCDPISGHTALYWYRQSLGQGLEFLIYFQGNSAPDKSGLPSDRFSAERTGGSVSTLTIQRTQQEDSAVYLCASSLVVSGEGGNEQFFGPGTRLTVL.

This chain connects TRBV29-1 to TRBJ1-4; D not certain. The germline V and J ends were trimmed by 7 bases and 8 bases, with 23 bases remaining between them. The V gene's germline CDR1 is SQVTM and CDR2 ANQGSEA. This CDR3 region has 15 residues. CDR3 sequence reads: CSANINGRAGEKLFF. The CDR3 DNA reads TGCAGCGCTAATATCAACGGGAGGGCGGGGGAAAAACTGTTTTTT.

J is TRBJ2-7 and V is TRBV6-6, with TRBD1 matching over 7 bases. Looked up from germline, CDR1 is MNHNY and CDR2 is SVGAGI (reference sequence). V lost 4 bases, J lost 4 bases, and 4 bases stayed unmatched. CDR3 size: 13 residues. The CDR3 coding sequence is TGTGCCAGCAGTTGGGGACAGAAGTACGAGCAGTACTTC. Encoded protein: CASSWGQKYEQYF.

The chain carries TRBV10-3 and TRBJ2-5; D possibly corresponds to TRBD2 (5 bases). The V end lost 4 bases, the J end lost 7 bases, and 10 bases lay between the germline ends. CDR1 is ENHRY and CDR2 is SYGVKD in the germline V gene. This CDR3 comprises 12 residues. In DNA form, the CDR3 reads TGTGCCATCAGTGCGGGGATCGGGACCCAGTACTTC. It is translated as CAISAGIGTQYF.

The J gene is TRBJ2-7, the V gene TRBV28, with 7 bases lining up with TRBD1. After removal of 6 bases from V and 6 bases from J, the junction contained 17 bases not matched to a gene. The CDR3 runs to 16 residues. The germline V gene encodes CDR1 MDHEN and CDR2 SYDVKM. In DNA, the CDR3 is TGTGCCAGCAGCCAATTCTACAGAGGGGGCGAAATCGAGCAGTACTTC. Translated, it gives CASSQFYRGGEIEQYF.

This clone was detected only once. The rearrangement joins TRBV19 to TRBJ1-2; D not certain. The V end was cut by 0 bases, the J end by 2 bases, with 4 bases between. The CDR3 spans 13 residues. Germline loops: CDR1 LNHDA, CDR2 SQIVND (reference sequence). The CDR3: CASSIESNYGYTF. Written as DNA, the CDR3 is TGTGCCAGTAGTATAGAATCCAACTATGGCTACACCTTC.

J is TRBJ2-1 and V is TRBV7-6; no clear D. Germline V CDR1 and CDR2: SGHVS, FNYEAQ. The CDR3 covers 16 residues. V lost 5 bases, J lost 7 bases, and 21 bases lay in between. The CDR3 nucleotides read TGTGCCAGCAGCCCCAGGCGGCCCCTCAAAAAAAATGAGCAGTTCTTC. It is translated as CASSPRRPLKKNEQFF. The variable domain in full, with the rest retrieved from reference TRBV7-6 and TRBJ2-1, is GAGVSQSPRYKVTKRGQDVALRCDPISGHVSLYWYRQALGQGPEFLTYFNYEAQQDKSGLPNDRFSAERPEGSISTLTIQRTEQRDSAMYRCASSPRRPLKKNEQFFGPGTRLTVL.

V usage is TRBV20-1 and J usage is TRBJ1-2; D unclear. V was pared by 1 base and J by 11 bases, with 11 bases between. Germline V gene data show CDR1 as DFQATT and CDR2 as SNEGSKA (reference sequence). This CDR3 has 11 amino acids. The CDR3 protein is CSARVGNLYTF. The CDR3 DNA reads as TGCAGTGCTAGAGTGGGGAACTTGTACACCTTC.

V usage is TRBV10-3 and J usage is TRBJ1-2; D is uncertain. Germline V gene lookup returns CDR1 ENHRY and CDR2 SYGVKD. Trimming stripped 0 bases from V and 1 base from J, with 6 bases between. The CDR3 extends over 14 amino acids. The CDR3 region is CAISESALNYGYTF. In nucleotides, the CDR3 is TGTGCCATCAGTGAGTCGGCCCTTAACTATGGCTACACCTTC.

On this clone itself: The sample contains more than one DNA sequence encoding this CDR3. The chain carries TRBV30 and TRBJ2-2, with a weak D call TRBD2 (8 bases). Germline-derived CDR1 and CDR2 are GTSNPN and SVGIG (reference sequence). With 4 bases removed from V and 6 bases from J, the gap between germline ends came to 21 bases. The CDR3 totals 16 residues. The CDR3 loop reads CAWTGGRAGEAGELFF. DNA of the CDR3: TGTGCCTGGACAGGGGGGCGAGCGGGAGAGGCCGGGGAGCTGTTTTTT.

V and J are TRBV19 and TRBJ2-5; 7 bases line up with TRBD2. V lost 4 bases, J lost 3 bases, and 8 bases stayed unmatched. Germline V CDR1 and CDR2: LNHDA, SQIVND (reference sequence). The CDR3 consists of 15 residues. CDR3 residues: CASSTRASGKETQYF. In DNA form, the CDR3 reads TGTGCCAGTAGTACCCGGGCTAGCGGAAAAGAGACCCAGTACTTC.

The gene calls are TRBV6-9 and TRBJ1-2, with D perhaps TRBD1 (5 bases). V was trimmed by 8 bases and J by 0 bases, leaving 19 bases between them. CDR1 MNHGY and CDR2 SVAAGI come from the germline V gene. The CDR3 length is 16 residues. CDR3 in DNA: TGTGCCAGCGCAGGAAGTCAGCGACAGCCTAACTATGGCTACACCTTC. Its protein is CASAGSQRQPNYGYTF.

The chain couples TRBV7-3 to TRBJ2-1; 13 nucleotides agree with TRBD2. V lost 5 bases, J lost 9 bases, and 16 bases stayed unmatched. The CDR3 is 18 residues long. The germline gives CDR1 SGHTA, CDR2 FQGTGA. CDR3 DNA sequence: TGTGCCAGCAGCACCCCCGGGACTAGCGGGATTAACGAACCTGAGCAGTTCTTC. It specifies CASSTPGTSGINEPEQFF.

The V and J genes are TRBV6-4 and TRBJ1-1; the D is unclear. The V end was cut by 0 bases, the J end by 0 bases, with 8 bases between. CDR3 size: 15 residues. Germline CDR1 and CDR2: MRHNA and SNTAGT. The CDR3 DNA is TGTGCCAGCAGTGACTCAAGGGCCATGAACACTGAAGCTTTCTTT. Protein product: CASSDSRAMNTEAFF.

This clone was seen just once. J is TRBJ2-1 and V is TRBV19; 11 bases agree with TRBD2. J lost 8 bases, V lost 1 base, and 4 bases had no gene match. The CDR3 contains 15 residues. Germline CDR1 LNHDA, CDR2 SQIVND (reference sequence). This CDR3 reads CASSIVSGGVDEQFF. DNA for the CDR3: TGTGCCAGTAGTATAGTTAGCGGGGGGGTGGATGAGCAGTTCTTC.

The V gene is TRBV4-1, the J gene TRBJ2-7; 11 nucleotides align to TRBD2. Germline loops: CDR1 MGHRA, CDR2 YSYEKL. This CDR3 is 21 amino acids long. V shed 0 bases and J 0 bases; nucleotides not matched to a gene: 16. CDR3 in amino acids: CASSQDLALPSGGPSSYEQYF. The CDR3 DNA reads as TGCGCCAGCAGCCAAGATTTAGCCCTTCCTAGCGGGGGGCCTAGCTCCTACGAGCAGTACTTC.

For this clone: Other DNA sequences within the sample encode an identical CDR3. V gene TRBV28 combines with J gene TRBJ2-7; D possibly corresponds to TRBD2 (6 bases). The CDR3 has 14 residues. Germline CDR1 and CDR2: MDHEN and SYDVKM. Trimming stripped 5 bases from V and 2 bases from J, with 13 bases between. The CDR3 DNA follows: TGTGCCAGCAGTCCGCGGGACGGTGCCTACGAGCAGTACTTC. Amino acids: CASSPRDGAYEQYF.